This T cell receptor beta chain was sequenced during a study of post-analysis software for immune sequencing data. At the level of the study: The cohort encompassed relapsing-remitting, secondary progressive and progressive-relapsing multiple sclerosis disease courses. Study results and limitations: Four or five TRBV segments (TRBV5-6, TRBV5-1 and TRBV20-1 among them) occurred more frequently in patients than in controls.

Each TCR beta cDNA library carried unique molecular identifiers. In TCRdb, the PCR reads were re-called with MiXCR into one record per CDR3 protein. This table holds roughly 700,000 distinct CDR3 sequences, roughly 27% found once. Between the trimmed V and J ends, which lost 3 bases and 5 bases, there was a span of 6 bases. The CDR3 has 11 amino acids. The germline gives CDR1 DFQATT, CDR2 SNEGSKA (reference sequence). Only a few counts were recorded for this clonotype. Its target is unknown. Input material: blood. The V and J genes are TRBV20-1 and TRBJ2-3, with D unclear. This TCR came from a girl aged 10 to 17 with multiple sclerosis. For the CDR3, the DNA is TGCAGTGCTAGTCCCGAAGATACGCAGTATTTT. As protein: CSASPEDTQYF.